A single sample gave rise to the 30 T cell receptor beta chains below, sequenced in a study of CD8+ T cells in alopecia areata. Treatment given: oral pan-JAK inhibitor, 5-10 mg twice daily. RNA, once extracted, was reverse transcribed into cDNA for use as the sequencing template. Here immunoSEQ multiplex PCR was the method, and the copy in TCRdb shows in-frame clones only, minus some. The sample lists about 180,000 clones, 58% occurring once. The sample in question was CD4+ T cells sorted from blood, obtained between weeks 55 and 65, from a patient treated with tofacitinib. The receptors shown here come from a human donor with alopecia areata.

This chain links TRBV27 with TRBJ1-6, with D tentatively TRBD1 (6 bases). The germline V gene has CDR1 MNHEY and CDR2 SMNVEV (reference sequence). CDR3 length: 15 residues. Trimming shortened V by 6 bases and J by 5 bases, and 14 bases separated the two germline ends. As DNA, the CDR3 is TGTGCCAGCAGGGGGGCCGGAGTCAATAATTCACCCCTCCACTTT. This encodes CASRGAGVNNSPLHF.

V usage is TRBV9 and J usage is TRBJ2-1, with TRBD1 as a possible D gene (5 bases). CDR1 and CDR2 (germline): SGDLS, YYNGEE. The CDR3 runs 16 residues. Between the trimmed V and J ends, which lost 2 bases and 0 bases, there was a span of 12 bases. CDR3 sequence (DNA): TGTGCCAGCAGCGTGAGTGGGGCTAGCTCCTACAATGAGCAGTTCTTC. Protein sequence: CASSVSGASSYNEQFF.

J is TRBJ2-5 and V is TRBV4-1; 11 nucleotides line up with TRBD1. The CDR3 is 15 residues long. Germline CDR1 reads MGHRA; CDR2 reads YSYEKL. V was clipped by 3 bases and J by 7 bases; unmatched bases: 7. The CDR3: CASSQPGQGEGTQYF. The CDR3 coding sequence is TGCGCCAGCAGCCAGCCGGGACAGGGGGAAGGGACCCAGTACTTC.

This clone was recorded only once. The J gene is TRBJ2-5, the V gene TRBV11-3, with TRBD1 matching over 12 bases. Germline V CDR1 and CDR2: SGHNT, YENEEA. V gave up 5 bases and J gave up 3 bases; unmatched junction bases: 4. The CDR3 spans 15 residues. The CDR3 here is CASSGGQGAEETQYF. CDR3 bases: TGTGCCAGCAGCGGGGGACAGGGGGCGGAAGAGACCCAGTACTTC.

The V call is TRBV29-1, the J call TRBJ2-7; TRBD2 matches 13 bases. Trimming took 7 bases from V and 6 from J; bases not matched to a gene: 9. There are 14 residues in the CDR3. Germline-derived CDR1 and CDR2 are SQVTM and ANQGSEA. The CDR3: CSARTSGGASEQYF. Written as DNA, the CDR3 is TGCAGCGCCCGAACTAGCGGGGGGGCCTCCGAGCAGTACTTC.

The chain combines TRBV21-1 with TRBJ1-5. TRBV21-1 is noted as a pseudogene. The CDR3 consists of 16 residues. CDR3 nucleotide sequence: TGTGCCAGCAGCAAAGGAGGGGCTAGGGGTGATCAGCCCCAGCATTTT. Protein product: CASSKGGARGDQPQHF.

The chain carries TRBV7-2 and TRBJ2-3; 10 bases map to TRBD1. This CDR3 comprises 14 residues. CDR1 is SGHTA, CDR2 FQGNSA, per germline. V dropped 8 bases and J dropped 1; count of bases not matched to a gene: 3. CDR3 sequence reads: CASLDRGGTDTQYF. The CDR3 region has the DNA TGTGCCAGCTTGGACAGGGGGGGCACAGATACGCAGTATTTT.

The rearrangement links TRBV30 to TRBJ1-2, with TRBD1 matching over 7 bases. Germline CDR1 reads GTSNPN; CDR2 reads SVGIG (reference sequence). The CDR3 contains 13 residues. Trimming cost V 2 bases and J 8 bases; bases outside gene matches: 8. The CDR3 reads CAWSRGLHRGYTF. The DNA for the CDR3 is TGTGCCTGGAGTAGGGGGCTTCATAGGGGCTACACCTTC.

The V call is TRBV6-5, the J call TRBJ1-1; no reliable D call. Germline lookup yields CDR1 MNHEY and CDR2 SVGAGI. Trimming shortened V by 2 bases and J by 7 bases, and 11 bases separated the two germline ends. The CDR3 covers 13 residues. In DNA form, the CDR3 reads TGTGCCAGCAGTTACAGCGGAGTGGGTGAAGCTTTCTTT. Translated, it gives CASSYSGVGEAFF.

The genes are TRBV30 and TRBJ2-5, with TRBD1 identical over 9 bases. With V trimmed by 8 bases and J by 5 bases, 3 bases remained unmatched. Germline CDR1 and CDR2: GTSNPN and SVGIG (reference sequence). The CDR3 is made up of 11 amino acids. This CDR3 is CAGDRAETQYF. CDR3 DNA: TGTGCCGGGGACAGGGCGGAGACCCAGTACTTC.

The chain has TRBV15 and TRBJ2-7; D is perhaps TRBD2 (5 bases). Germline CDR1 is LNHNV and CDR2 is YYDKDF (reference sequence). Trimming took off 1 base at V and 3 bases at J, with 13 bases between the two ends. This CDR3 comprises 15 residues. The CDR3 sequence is CATSRADWVVYEQYF. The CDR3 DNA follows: TGTGCCACCAGCAGAGCGGACTGGGTTGTCTACGAGCAGTACTTC.

The CDR3 region has the DNA TGTGCCAGCAGTGGGGCAGGGAACACCTACGAGCAGTACTTC. Amino acids: CASSGAGNTYEQYF. The chain joins TRBV6-6 to TRBJ2-7, with D maybe TRBD1 (5 bases). There are 14 residues in the CDR3. V gave up 5 bases and J gave up 2 bases, with 13 bases separating them. Germline CDR1 is MNHNY and CDR2 is SVGAGI (reference sequence).

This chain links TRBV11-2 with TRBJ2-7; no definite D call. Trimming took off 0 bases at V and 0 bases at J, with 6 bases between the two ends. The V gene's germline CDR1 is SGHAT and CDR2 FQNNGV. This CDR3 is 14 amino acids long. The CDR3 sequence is CASSLEGISYEQYF. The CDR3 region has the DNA TGTGCCAGCAGCTTAGAGGGAATCTCCTACGAGCAGTACTTC.

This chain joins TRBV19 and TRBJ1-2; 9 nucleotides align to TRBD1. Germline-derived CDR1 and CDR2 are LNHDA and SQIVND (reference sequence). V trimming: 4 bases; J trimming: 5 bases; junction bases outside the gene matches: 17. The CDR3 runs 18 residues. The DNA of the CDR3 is TGTGCCAGTAGTACCCGGGACAGGGCCAAATCGGAGAGTTATGGCTACACCTTC. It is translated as CASSTRDRAKSESYGYTF.

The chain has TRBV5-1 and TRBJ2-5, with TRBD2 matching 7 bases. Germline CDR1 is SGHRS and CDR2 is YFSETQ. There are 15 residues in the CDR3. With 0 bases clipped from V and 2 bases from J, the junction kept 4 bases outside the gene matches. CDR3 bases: TGCGCCAGCAGCTTGGGGACTAGGCGGCAAGAGACCCAGTACTTC. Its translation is CASSLGTRRQETQYF.

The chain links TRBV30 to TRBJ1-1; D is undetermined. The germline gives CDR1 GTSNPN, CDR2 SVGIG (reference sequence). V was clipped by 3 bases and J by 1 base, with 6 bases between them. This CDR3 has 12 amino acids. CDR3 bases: TGTGCCTGGAGGGACCCGAACACTGAAGCTTTCTTT. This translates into CAWRDPNTEAFF.

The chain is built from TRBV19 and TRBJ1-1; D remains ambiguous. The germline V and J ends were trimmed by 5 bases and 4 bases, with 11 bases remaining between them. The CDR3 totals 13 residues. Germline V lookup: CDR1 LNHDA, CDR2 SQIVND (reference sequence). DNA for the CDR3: TGTGCCAGTAGTTTGGGCAGACTCACTGAAGCTTTCTTT. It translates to CASSLGRLTEAFF.

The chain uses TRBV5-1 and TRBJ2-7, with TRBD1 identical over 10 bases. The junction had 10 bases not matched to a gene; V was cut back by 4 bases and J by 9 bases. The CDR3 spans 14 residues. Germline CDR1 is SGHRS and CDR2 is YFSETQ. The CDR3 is CASSAGQGPQGQYF. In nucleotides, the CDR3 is TGCGCCAGCAGCGCGGGACAGGGGCCACAGGGGCAGTACTTC.

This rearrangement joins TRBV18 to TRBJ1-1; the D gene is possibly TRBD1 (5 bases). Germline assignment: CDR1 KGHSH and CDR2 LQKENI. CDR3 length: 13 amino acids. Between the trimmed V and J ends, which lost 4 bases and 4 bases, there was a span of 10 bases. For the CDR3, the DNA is TGTGCCAGCTCACACGGGGCAAGCACTGAAGCTTTCTTT. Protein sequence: CASSHGASTEAFF.

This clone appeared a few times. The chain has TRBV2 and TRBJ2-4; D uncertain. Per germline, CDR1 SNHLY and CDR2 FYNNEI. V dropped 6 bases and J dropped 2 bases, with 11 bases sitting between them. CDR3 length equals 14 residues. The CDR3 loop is CASSQLYTKNIQYF. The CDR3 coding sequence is TGTGCCAGCAGCCAATTGTATACCAAAAACATTCAGTACTTC.

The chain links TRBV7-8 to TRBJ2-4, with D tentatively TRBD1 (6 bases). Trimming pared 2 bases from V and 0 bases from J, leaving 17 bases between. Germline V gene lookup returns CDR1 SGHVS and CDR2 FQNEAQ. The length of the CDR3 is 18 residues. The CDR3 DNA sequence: TGTGCCAGCAGCTTATTATCGTTACAGGGCTCAGCCAAAAACATTCAGTACTTC. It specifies CASSLLSLQGSAKNIQYF.

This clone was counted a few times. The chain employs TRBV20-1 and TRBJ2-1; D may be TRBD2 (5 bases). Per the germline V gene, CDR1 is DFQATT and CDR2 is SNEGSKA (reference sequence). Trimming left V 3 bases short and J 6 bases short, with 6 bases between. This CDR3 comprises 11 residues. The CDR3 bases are TGCAGTGCTAGTAGCGTCAATGAGCAGTTCTTC. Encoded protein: CSASSVNEQFF.

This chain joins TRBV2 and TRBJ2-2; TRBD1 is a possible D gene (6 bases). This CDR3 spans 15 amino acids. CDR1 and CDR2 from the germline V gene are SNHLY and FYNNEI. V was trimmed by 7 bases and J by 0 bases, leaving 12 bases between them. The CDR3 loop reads CASTWGPANTGELFF. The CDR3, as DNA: TGTGCCAGCACGTGGGGGCCCGCGAACACCGGGGAGCTGTTTTTT.

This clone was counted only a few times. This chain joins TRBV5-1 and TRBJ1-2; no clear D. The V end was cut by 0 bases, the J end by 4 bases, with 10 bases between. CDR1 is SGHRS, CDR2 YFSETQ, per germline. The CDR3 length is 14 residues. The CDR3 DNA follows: TGCGCCAGCAGCTTGGTTTTATACTCCTATGGCTACACCTTC. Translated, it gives CASSLVLYSYGYTF.

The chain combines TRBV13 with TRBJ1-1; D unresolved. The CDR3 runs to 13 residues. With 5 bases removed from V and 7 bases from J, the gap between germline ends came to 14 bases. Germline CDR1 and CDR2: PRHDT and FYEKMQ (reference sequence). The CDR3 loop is CASSLRPEDEAFF. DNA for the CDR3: TGTGCCAGCAGCCTAAGACCGGAGGATGAAGCTTTCTTT.

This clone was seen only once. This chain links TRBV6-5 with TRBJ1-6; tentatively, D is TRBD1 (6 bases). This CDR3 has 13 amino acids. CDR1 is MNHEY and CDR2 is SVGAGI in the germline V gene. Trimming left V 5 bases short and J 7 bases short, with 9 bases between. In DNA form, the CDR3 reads TGTGCCAGCAGTAAGACAGGAAATTCACCCCTCCACTTT. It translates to CASSKTGNSPLHF.

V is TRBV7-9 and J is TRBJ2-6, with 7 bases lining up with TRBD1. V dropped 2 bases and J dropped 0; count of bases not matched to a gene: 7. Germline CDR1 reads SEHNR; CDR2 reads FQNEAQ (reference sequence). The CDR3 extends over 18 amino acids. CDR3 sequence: CASSLRSGQSSGANVLTF. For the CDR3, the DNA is TGTGCCAGCAGCTTACGGTCGGGACAGAGCTCTGGGGCCAACGTCCTGACTTTC.

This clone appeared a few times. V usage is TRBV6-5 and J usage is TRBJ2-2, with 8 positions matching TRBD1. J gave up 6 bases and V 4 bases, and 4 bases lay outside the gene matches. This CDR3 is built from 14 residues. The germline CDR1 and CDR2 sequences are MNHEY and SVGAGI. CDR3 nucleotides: TGTGCCAGCAGTTTTAACAGGGGGTCCGGGGAGCTGTTTTTT. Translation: CASSFNRGSGELFF.

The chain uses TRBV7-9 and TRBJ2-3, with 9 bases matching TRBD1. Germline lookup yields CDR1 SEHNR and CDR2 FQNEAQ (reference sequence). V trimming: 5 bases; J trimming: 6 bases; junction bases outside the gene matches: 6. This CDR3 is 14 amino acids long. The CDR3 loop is CASSDGTGLDTQYF. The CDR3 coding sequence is TGTGCCAGCAGCGATGGGACAGGGTTGGATACGCAGTATTTT.

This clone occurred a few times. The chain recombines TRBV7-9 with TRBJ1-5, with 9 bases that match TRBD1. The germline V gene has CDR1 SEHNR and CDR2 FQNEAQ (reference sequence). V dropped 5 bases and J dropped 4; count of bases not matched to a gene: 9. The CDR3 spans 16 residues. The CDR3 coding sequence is TGTGCCAGCAGCCCTCAAACCGGGACAGGGAATCAGCCCCAGCATTTT. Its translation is CASSPQTGTGNQPQHF.